Here is one T cell receptor (beta chain) with its context. As originally analysed: Scientists estimated how many nucleated cells there were by amplifying reference gene primers. TCRdb's copy holds only in-frame clones and misses some; the assay was immunoSEQ multiplex PCR. The DNA was the basis for D and trimming; V, J and clone size are from that table. The sample lists about 190,000 clones; around 85% were seen once. The data were taken from a study of blood T cell repertoires in COVID-19. On the study more broadly: Whether acute or convalescent, the COVID-19 samples came from the United States, Italy and Spain. From T cells, B-cell-depleted T cells, or PBMCs came the material, which was cDNA or gDNA.

The trim removed 3 bases at V and 3 bases at J, leaving 4 bases unmatched. This CDR3 has 14 amino acids. Germline loops: CDR1 SGHTA, CDR2 FQGNSA. The chain joins TRBV7-2 to TRBJ2-7, with TRBD2 matching over 8 bases. The sample taken for sequencing was peripheral blood. This receptor was identified in a woman in her 50s with acute or convalescent COVID-19. CDR3 protein: CASSFTAGDYEQYF. Here the CDR3 DNA reads TGTGCCAGCAGCTTTACAGCGGGAGACTACGAGCAGTACTTC.